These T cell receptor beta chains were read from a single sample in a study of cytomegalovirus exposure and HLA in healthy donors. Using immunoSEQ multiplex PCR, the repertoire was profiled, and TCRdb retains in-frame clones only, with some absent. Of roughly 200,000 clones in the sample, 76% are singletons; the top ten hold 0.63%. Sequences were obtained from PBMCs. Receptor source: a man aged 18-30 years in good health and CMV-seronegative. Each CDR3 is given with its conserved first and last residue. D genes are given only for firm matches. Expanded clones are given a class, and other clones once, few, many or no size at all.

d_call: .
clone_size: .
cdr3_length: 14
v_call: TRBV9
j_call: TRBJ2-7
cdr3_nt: TGTGCCAGCAGCGTAGAACAGAATCCCTACGAGCAGTACTTC
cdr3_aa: CASSVEQNPYEQYF

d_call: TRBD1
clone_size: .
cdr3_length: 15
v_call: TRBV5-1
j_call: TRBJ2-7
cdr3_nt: TGCGCCAGCAGCTTTGGGACAGGGGGCGCGTACGAGCAGTACTTC
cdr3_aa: CASSFGTGGAYEQYF

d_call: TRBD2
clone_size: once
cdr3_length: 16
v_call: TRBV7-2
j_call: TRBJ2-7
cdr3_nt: TGTGCCAGCAGCCCCGGGGGGTCCCTAAGCTCCTACGAGCAGTACTTC
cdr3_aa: CASSPGGSLSSYEQYF

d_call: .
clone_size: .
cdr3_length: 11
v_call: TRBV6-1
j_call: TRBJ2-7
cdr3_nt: TGTGCCAGCAGTTACAGATACGAGCAGTACTTC
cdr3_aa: CASSYRYEQYF

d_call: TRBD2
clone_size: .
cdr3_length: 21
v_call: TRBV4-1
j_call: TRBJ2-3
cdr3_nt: TGCGCCAGCAGCCACCTCAAACTGACTAGCGGGAGGGCAGGTACCGCAGATACGCAGTATTTT
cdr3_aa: CASSHLKLTSGRAGTADTQYF

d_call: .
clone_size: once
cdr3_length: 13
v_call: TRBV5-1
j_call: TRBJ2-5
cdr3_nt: TGCGCCAGCGGACCGCGGGATTCGGAGACCCAGTACTTC
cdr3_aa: CASGPRDSETQYF

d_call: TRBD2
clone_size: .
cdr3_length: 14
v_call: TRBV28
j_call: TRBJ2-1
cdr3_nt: TGTGCCAGCAGTTTAGGGACTAGTCTCCGAGAGCAGTTCTTC
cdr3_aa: CASSLGTSLREQFF

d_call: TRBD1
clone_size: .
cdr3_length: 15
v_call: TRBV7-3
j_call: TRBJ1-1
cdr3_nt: TGTGCCAGCAGCTCAGGGACAGGGGGCTACACTGAAGCTTTCTTT
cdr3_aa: CASSSGTGGYTEAFF

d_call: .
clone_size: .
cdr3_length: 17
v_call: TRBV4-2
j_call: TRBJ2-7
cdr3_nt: TGTGCCAGCAGCCAAGGAATCGAAGCGTCCCACTCCTACGAGCAGTACTTC
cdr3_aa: CASSQGIEASHSYEQYF

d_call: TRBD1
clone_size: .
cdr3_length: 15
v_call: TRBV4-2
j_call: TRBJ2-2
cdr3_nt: TGTGCCAGCAGCCTCCGGGACAGCAACACCGGGGAGCTGTTTTTT
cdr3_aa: CASSLRDSNTGELFF

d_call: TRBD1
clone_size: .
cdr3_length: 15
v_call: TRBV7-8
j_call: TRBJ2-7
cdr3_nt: TGTGCCAGCAGTCCCGGGACAGTCCTGACCTACGAGCAGTACTTC
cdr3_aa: CASSPGTVLTYEQYF

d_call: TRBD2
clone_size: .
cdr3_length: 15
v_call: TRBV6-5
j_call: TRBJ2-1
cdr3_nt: TGTGCCAGCAGTTACGGGACTAGCAGGTACAATGAGCAGTTCTTC
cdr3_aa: CASSYGTSRYNEQFF

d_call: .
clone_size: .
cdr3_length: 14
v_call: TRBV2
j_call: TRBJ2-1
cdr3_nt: TGTGCCAGCAGGAGCCAGGGCTTCTACAATGAGCAGTTCTTC
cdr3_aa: CASRSQGFYNEQFF

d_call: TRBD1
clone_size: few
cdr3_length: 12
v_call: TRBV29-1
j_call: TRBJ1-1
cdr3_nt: TGCAGCGTCAGGGGGCCTCGGACTGAAGCTTTCTTT
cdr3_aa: CSVRGPRTEAFF

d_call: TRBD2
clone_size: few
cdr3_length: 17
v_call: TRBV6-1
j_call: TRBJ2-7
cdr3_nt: TGTGCCAGCAGTGAAAGTATACTAGCGGGAGGAGTCTACGAGCAGTACTTC
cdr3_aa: CASSESILAGGVYEQYF

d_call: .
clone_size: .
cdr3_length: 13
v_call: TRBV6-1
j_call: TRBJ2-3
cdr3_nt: TGTGCCAGCAGTGAGTACCTCCAGGATACGCAGTATTTT
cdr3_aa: CASSEYLQDTQYF

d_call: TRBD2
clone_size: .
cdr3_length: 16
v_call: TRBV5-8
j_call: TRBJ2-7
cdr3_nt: TGTGCCAGCAGCCCCCAACTAGCGGCTTTCTCCTACGAGCAGTACTTC
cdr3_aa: CASSPQLAAFSYEQYF

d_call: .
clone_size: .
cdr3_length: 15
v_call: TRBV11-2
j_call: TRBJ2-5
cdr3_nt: TGTGCCAGCAGCTCTCAAGGGGGTTTCGGAGAGACCCAGTACTTC
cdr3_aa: CASSSQGGFGETQYF

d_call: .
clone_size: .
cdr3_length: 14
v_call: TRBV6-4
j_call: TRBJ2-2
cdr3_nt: TGTGCCAGCAGTGAGAGGGACTTCACCGGGGAGCTGTTTTTT
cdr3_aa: CASSERDFTGELFF

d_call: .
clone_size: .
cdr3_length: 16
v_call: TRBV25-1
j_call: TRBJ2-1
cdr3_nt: TGTGCCAGCAGTGAAATTTGGCAGGGGGGCTACAATGAGCAGTTCTTC
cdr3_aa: CASSEIWQGGYNEQFF

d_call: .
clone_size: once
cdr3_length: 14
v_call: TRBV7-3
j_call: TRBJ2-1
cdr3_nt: TGTGCCAGCAGCACGGGGTCCTCCTACAATGAGCAGTTCTTC
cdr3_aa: CASSTGSSYNEQFF

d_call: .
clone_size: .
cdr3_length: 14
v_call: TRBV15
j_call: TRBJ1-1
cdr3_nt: TGTGCCACCAGCTCCCGGACTGGCTACACTGAAGCTTTCTTT
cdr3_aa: CATSSRTGYTEAFF

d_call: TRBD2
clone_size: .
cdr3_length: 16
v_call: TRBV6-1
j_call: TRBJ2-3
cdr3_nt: TGTGCCAGCAGCGAAGCCCCTAGCGGGAGAACAGATACGCAGTATTTT
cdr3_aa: CASSEAPSGRTDTQYF